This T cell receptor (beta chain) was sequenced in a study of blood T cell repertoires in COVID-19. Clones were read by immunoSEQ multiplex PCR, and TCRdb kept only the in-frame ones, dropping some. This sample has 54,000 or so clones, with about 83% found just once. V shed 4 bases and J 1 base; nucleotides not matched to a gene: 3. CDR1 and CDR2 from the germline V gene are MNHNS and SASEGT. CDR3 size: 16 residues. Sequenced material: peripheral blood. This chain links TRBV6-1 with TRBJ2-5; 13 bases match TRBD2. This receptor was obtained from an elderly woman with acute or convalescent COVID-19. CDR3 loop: CASSARTSGGQETQYF. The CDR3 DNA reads TGTGCCAGCAGTGCCCGGACTAGCGGGGGCCAAGAGACCCAGTACTTC.